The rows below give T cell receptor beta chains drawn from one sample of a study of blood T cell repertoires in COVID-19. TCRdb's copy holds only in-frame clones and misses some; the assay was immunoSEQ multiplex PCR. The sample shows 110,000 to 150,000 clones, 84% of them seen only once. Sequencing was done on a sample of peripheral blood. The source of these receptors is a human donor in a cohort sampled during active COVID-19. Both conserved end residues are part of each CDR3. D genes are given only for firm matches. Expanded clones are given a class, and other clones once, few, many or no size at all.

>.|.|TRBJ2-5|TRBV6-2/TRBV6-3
TGTGCCAGCAGTTACGGTTTCGGGACCCAGTACTTC
CASSYGFGTQYF
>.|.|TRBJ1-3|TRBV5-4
TGTGCCAGCAGCTTAGAGGGTTACTCTGGAAACACCATATATTTT
CASSLEGYSGNTIYF
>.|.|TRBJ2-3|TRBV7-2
TGTGCCAGCAGCAGGGTAGCGCAAGATACGCAGTATTTT
CASSRVAQDTQYF
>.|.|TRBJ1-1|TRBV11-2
TGTGCCAGCAGCTTAGCCGGCAGGCCGAACACTGAAGCTTTCTTT
CASSLAGRPNTEAFF
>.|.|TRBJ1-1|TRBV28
TGTGCCAGCAGTCTTACAGGGTGGGTTGAAGCTTTCTTT
CASSLTGWVEAFF
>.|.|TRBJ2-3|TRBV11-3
TGTGCCAGCAGCCTCAAGAGAGGACTCGAGGATACGCAGTATTTT
CASSLKRGLEDTQYF
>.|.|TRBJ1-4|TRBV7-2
TGTGCCAGCAGCTACTCAGGAGGGTGGAATGAAAAACTGTTTTTT
CASSYSGGWNEKLFF
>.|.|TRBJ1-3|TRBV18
TGTGCCAGCTCACCTACAGAGAGAAACACCATATATTTT
CASSPTERNTIYF
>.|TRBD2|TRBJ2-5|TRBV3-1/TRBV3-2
TGTGCCAGCAGCCGAACAATAGCGGGGGCCTCCCCTCCGGAGACCCAGTACTTC
CASSRTIAGASPPETQYF
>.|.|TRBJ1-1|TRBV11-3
TGTGCCAGCAGCACGGGGGGCAGGAACACTGAAGCTTTCTTT
CASSTGGRNTEAFF
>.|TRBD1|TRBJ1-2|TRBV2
TGTGCCAGCAGTGTTAGGACAGGGAGTGGCTACACCTTC
CASSVRTGSGYTF
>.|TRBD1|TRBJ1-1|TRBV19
TGTGCCAGTAGTTCACAGGGGGACATGAACACTGAAGCTTTCTTT
CASSSQGDMNTEAFF
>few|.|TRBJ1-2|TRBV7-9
TGTGCCAGCAGCTCAACAGGGTTCGGCTACACCTTC
CASSSTGFGYTF
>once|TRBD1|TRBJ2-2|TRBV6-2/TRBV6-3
TGTGCCAGCAGTTACTGGGGACAGCACACCGGGGAGCTGTTTTTT
CASSYWGQHTGELFF
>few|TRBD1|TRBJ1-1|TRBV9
TGTGCCAGCAGCGTAGGGACAGGGGCGAACACTGAAGCTTTCTTT
CASSVGTGANTEAFF
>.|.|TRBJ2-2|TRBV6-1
TGTGCCAGCAGTGAACGGGTCAGCCCGCTTACCGGGGAGCTGTTTTTT
CASSERVSPLTGELFF
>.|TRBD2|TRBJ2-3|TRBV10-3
TGTGCCTCGGGAGGGAGCACAGATACGCAGTATTTT
CASGGSTDTQYF
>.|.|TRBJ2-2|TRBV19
TGTGCCAGTAGTACGGACATACGGTATCCCGGGGAGCTGTTTTTT
CASSTDIRYPGELFF
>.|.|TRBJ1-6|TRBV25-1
TGTGCCAGCAGTGATGGCCAATCACCCCTCCACTTT
CASSDGQSPLHF
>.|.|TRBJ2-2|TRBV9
TGTGCCAGCAGCGTTCGGGTCCGTGCGGGGGCGGACGGGGAGCTGTTTTTT
CASSVRVRAGADGELFF
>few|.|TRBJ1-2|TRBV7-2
TGTGCCAGCAGCTCTTCCGGGGCTAACTATGGCTACACCTTC
CASSSSGANYGYTF
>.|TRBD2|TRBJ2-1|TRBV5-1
TGCGCCAGCAGCCGCGGGACTAGCGGGCCGCGTGAGCAGTTCTTC
CASSRGTSGPREQFF
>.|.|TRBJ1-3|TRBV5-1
TGCGCCAGCAGCTTGTCTCAGGGAAACACCATATATTTT
CASSLSQGNTIYF
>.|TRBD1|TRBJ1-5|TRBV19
TGTGCCAGTACCCGGACAGGGTCCCCCCTAAGTCAGCCCCAGCATTTT
CASTRTGSPLSQPQHF
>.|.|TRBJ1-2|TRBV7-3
TGTGCCAGCAGCTCGGGACCTATCGGGGGTGGCTACACCTTC
CASSSGPIGGGYTF
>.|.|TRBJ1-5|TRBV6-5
TGTGCCAGCAGCACAGGGTTGGCTCAGCCCCAGCATTTT
CASSTGLAQPQHF
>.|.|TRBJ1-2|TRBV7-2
TGTGCCAGCAGCTTAGGCGGATCGCGCTATGGCTACACCTTC
CASSLGGSRYGYTF